A single T cell receptor beta chain is shown here with its context. This clone was observed a few times. No cognate antigen has been identified for it. No base-level quality is on record; no much larger clone is a single base apart. These data come from a study of blood T cell repertoires in COVID-19 (dated by TCRdb to the early 2020s). Study-wide context: The collaborator samples originated in the United States, Italy and Spain and spanned the acute and convalescent phases of COVID-19. The prospective study material was composed of cDNA or gDNA derived from T cells, B-cell-depleted T cells, or PBMCs. The dataset comprised deeply sampled blood TCRbeta repertoires from subjects exposed to, actively infected with, or recovered from COVID-19. The repertoires were released in a freely available public database meant as a resource for research on the immune response to SARS-CoV-2. Samples came from the ongoing ImmuneRACE study (first 160 participants) plus 1,254 subjects from 6 global collaborators. A de-identified subject ID, COVID-19 status, age in years and sex were almost always included in the sample metadata. Where available, HLA class I and class II types were taken from metadata supplied by the sample provider and were not determined by assay-based typing. What the study reported, not specific to this receptor: The amount of clinical and demographic metadata varied by source and participant and was provided uncurated.

Each collaborating institution followed its own protocols to collect whole blood in K2EDTA tubes. For TCRbeta analysis, collaborator samples were shipped as frozen whole blood, as isolated PBMCs, or as DNA extracted from either sample type. V loses 5 bases of germline sequence and J loses 0 bases, and the interval between the two ends is 16 bases. The CDR3, cysteine through phenylalanine, is 16 amino acids long. Solely the CDR3 DNA is kept, with 48 bases framed from the first base. Based on the germline V gene (reference sequence), the CDR1 and CDR2 sequences are SEHNR and FQNEAQ. The immunoSEQ Assay, a bias-controlled multiplex PCR, was used to amplify TCRbeta CDR3 regions from genomic DNA. Per the authors' processing: Nucleated cell counts per sample were estimated from amplification of reference gene primers within the assay. To quantify the absolute abundance of each unique TCRbeta CDR3 rearrangement, sequence reads were collapsed and filtered. For each sample, productive Simpson clonality was calculated as the square root of Simpson's diversity index over productive rearrangements. Not all clones reach the TCRdb copy of this immuneACCESS table, which keeps in-frame sequences only. Checked studies attribute under half of the gap to unresolved V genes and leave the rest unexplained. V and J calls and clone size follow that table, whereas D and trimming were derived from the DNA. The sample includes 55,000 to 70,000 clones, with roughly three quarters observed a single time. Around 3.5% of the sample is in the top ten clones.

The chain was built from TRBV7-9 and TRBJ1-1; no confident D gene assignment can be made. Sequences were obtained from peripheral blood. The receptor comes from a man between 60 and 75 years old with acute or convalescent COVID-19. CDR3 protein: CASSHSGRRMNTEAFF. The DNA reads as follows: TGTGCCAGCAGCCACTCGGGTAGGCGGATGAACACTGAAGCTTTCTTT.